The clone carrying this T cell receptor beta chain showed up just a few times. Its antigen is still unknown. This entry is derived from a study of cytomegalovirus exposure and HLA in healthy donors. Study outcomes and limitations: Most observed TCR sequences were rare, whereas some public TCRs were detected in many donors.

Trimming shortened V by 10 bases and J by 0 bases, and 12 bases separated the two germline ends. Germline CDR1 reads SNHLY; CDR2 reads FYNNEI. The CDR3 loop spans 13 amino acids. The primer mix had 60 Vbeta and 13 Jbeta primers. Using immunoSEQ multiplex PCR, the repertoire was profiled, and TCRdb retains in-frame clones only, with some absent. The repertoire has about 170,000 clones, 60% to 80% of them found once; the top ten carry around 3.2%. This TCR came from a man between 40 and 49 years old in good health and CMV-seronegative. The sequenced material came from PBMCs. The chain couples TRBV2 to TRBJ1-1; the D is unclear. The CDR3 DNA reads TGTGCCACCTTTTTTCTCCTGAACACTGAAGCTTTCTTT. Its translation: CATFFLLNTEAFF.